This TCR beta chain was profiled in a study of low-dose radiotherapy and immunotherapy resistance in tumors. First-strand cDNA relied on TRAV- and TRBV-specific primers spanning alpha and beta chains. For amplifying TCRs, the PCR ran for around 20 cycles with Phusion, which was used together with a constant-region primer and the adapter on the V primers. TCRdb re-called the reads with MiXCR, one entry per CDR3 protein. The sample lists 39,000 or so distinct CDR3 sequences; less than 25% were seen once. The CDR3 extends over 15 amino acids. V dropped 0 bases and J dropped 4; count of bases not matched to a gene: 4. The V gene's germline CDR1 is PRHDT and CDR2 FYEKMQ (reference sequence). The sample's time point: after trial treatment. Treatment denoted: LDRT plus nivolumab, ipilimumab, low-dose cyclophosphamide and aspirin (RACIN trial).

This clonotype was obtained from a female donor with ovarian cancer. This chain connects TRBV13 to TRBJ2-3; the match to TRBD1 covers 7 bases. The specimen comprised PBMCs, sampled after low-dose radiotherapy plus immunotherapy. CDR3 bases: TGTGCCAGCAGCTTAGGACAGGGGAACCCAGATACGCAGTATTTT. Encoded protein: CASSLGQGNPDTQYF. Variable domain in full (rest from reference TRBV13 and TRBJ2-3): AAGVIQSPRHLIKEKRETATLKCYPIPRHDTVYWYQQGPGQDPQFLISFYEKMQSDKGSIPDRFSAQQFSDYHSELNMSSLELGDSALYFCASSLGQGNPDTQYFGPGTRLTVL.